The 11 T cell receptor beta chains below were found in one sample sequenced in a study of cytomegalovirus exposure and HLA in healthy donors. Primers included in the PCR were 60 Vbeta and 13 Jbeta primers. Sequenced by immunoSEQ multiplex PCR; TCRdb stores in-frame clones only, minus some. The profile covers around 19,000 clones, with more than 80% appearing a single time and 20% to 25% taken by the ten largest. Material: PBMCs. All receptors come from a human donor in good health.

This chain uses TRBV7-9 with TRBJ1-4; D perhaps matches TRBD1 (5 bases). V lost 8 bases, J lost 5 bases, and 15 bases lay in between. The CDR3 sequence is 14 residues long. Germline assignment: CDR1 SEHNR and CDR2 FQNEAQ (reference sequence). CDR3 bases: TGTGCCAGCCTTCCCCCAGGGTTCAATGAAAAACTGTTTTTT. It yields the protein CASLPPGFNEKLFF.

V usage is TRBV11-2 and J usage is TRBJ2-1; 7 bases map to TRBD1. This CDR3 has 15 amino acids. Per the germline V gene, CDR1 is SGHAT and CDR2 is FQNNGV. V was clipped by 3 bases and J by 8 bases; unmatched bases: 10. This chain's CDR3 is CASSFGTETKDEQFF. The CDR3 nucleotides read TGTGCCAGCAGCTTTGGGACAGAGACAAAGGATGAGCAGTTCTTC.

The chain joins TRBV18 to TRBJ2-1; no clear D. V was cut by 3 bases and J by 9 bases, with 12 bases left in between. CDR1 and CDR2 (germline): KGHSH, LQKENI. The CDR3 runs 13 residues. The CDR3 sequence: CASSPSLGTEQFF. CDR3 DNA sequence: TGTGCCAGCTCACCTTCTCTAGGTACTGAGCAGTTCTTC.

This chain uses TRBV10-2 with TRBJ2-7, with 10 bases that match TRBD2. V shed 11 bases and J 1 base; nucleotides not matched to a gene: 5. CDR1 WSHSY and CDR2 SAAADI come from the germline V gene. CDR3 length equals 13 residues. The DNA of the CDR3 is TGCGCCGGCAAGACTAGCGGGTCCTACGAGCAGTACTTC. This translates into CAGKTSGSYEQYF.

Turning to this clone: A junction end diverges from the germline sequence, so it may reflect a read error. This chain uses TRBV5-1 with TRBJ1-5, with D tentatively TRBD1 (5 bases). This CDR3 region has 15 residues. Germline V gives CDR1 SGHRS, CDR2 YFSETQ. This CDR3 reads CASRLGGDGNQPQHF. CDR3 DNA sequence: TGCGCCAGCAGGTTGGGGGGGGATGGCAATCAGCCCCAGCATTTT.

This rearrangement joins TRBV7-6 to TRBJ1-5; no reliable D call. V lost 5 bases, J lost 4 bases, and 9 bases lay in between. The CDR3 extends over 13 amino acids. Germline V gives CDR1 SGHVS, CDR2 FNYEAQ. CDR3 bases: TGTGCCAGCAGCCTACTCGAAAATCAGCCCCAGCATTTT. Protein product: CASSLLENQPQHF.

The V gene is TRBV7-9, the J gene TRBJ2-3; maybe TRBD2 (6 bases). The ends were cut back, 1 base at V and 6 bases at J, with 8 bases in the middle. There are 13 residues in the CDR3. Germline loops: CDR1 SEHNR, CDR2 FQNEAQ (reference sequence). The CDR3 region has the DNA TGTGCCAGCAGCTTAGGCCTAGCGGATACGCAGTATTTT. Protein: CASSLGLADTQYF.

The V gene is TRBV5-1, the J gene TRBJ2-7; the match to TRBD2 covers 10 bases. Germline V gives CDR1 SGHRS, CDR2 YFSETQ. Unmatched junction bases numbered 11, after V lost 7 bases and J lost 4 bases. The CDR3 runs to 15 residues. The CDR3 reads CASCRSSGRDYEQYF. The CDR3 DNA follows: TGCGCCAGCTGTAGATCTAGCGGGAGAGATTACGAGCAGTACTTC.

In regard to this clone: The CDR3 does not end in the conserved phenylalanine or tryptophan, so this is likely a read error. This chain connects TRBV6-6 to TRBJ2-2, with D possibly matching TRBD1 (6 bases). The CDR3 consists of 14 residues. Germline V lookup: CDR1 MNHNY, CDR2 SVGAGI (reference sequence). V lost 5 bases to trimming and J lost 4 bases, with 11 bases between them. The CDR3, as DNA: TGTGCCAGCAGTACCACAGGGACCACCGGGGAGCTGTTTTCT. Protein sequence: CASSTTGTTGELFS.

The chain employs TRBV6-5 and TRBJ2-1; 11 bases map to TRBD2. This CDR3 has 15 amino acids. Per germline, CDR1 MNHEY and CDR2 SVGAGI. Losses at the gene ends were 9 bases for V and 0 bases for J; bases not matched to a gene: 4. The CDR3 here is CASTSGSSSYNEQFF. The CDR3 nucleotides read TGTGCCAGTACTAGCGGGAGTAGCTCCTACAATGAGCAGTTCTTC.

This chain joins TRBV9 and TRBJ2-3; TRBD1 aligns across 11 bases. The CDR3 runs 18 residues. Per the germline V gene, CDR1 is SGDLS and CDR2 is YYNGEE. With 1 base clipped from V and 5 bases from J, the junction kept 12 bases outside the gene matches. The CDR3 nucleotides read TGTGCCAGCAGCGTACTGGGACAGGGGGGTGCCGGGGGAGATACGCAGTATTTT. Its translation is CASSVLGQGGAGGDTQYF. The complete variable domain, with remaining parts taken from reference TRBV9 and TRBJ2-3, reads DSGVTQTPKHLITATGQRVTLRCSPRSGDLSVYWYQQSLDQGLQFLIQYYNGEERAKGNILERFSAQQFPDLHSELNLSSLELGDSALYFCASSVLGQGGAGGDTQYFGPGTRLTVL.